The rows below give T cell receptor beta chains drawn from one sample of a study of T cells after yellow fever vaccination. TCRdb redid the calling of the 5' RACE reads with MiXCR, one entry per CDR3 protein. Of 500,000 to 650,000 distinct CDR3 sequences listed, less than 20% are singletons. The sample was PBMCs, taken 5 days after the first yellow fever vaccination. Every receptor here comes from a young man who received the YFV17D yellow fever vaccine. Each CDR3 is given with its conserved first and last residue. Fields, in order: clone size, V gene, J gene, CDR3 protein. The size field is filled for only some rows; it gives once, few, many or a size class.

few	TRBV4-1	TRBJ2-3	CASSLVALTDTQYF
-	TRBV5-4	TRBJ1-1	CASSLSTGVVGEAFF
few	TRBV7-2	TRBJ1-1	CASSFEAPTEAFF
-	TRBV19	TRBJ2-2	CAGRQGVGELFF
few	TRBV10-3	TRBJ2-5	CATRDRSGEETQYF
-	TRBV28	TRBJ2-5	CASSFLPDPFVETQYF
-	TRBV4-1	TRBJ2-1	CASSQDGNEQFF
few	TRBV4-1	TRBJ1-2	CASSQVSPNYGYTF
-	TRBV7-2	TRBJ1-2	CASSLVTGQGYGYTF
-	TRBV3-1	TRBJ2-2	CASSPPTSPAGELFF
-	TRBV7-9	TRBJ1-4	CASSPTGVRAEKLFF